Presented here are 18 T cell receptor beta chains from one specimen sequenced in a study of shared clonotypes between healthy human individuals. The assay was immunoSEQ multiplex PCR, and TCRdb's table has in-frame clones only and misses some. The data hold roughly 1.4 million clones, with 98% to 99% observed a single time. Sample: naive CD4+ T cells sorted from blood. Subset denoted: CD45RA+ positively selected. Receptor source: a young man in good health.

The V and J genes are TRBV28 and TRBJ2-7; D may match TRBD1 or TRBD2 (5 bases each). This CDR3 contains 13 residues. V gave up 9 bases and J gave up 2 bases, with 14 bases separating them. Germline assignment: CDR1 MDHEN and CDR2 SYDVKM. The CDR3 reads CASFSGRTYEQYF. In nucleotides, the CDR3 is TGTGCCAGTTTCTCGGGACGTACCTACGAGCAGTACTTC. Full variable domain (rest looked up from reference TRBV28 and TRBJ2-7): DVKVTQSSRYLVKRTGEKVFLECVQDMDHENMFWYRQDPGLGLRLIYFSYDVKMKEKGDIPEGYSVSREKKERFSLILESASTNQTSMYLCASFSGRTYEQYFGPGTRLTVT.

The chain couples TRBV5-6 to TRBJ2-7; 9 bases map to TRBD2. V trimming: 4 bases; J trimming: 4 bases; junction bases outside the gene matches: 3. The germline gives CDR1 SGHDT, CDR2 YYEEEE. The CDR3 extends over 13 amino acids. CDR3 loop: CASSRGRVYEQYF. For the CDR3, the DNA is TGTGCCAGCAGCCGCGGGAGGGTATACGAGCAGTACTTC.

This chain connects TRBV4-3 to TRBJ2-7; D is unresolved. V was shortened by 2 bases and J by 6 bases, with 14 bases between the two germline ends. Germline V gene data show CDR1 as LGHNA and CDR2 as YSLEER. The CDR3 runs to 14 residues. The CDR3 sequence is CASSQRHGRSEQYF. CDR3 sequence (DNA): TGCGCCAGCAGCCAAAGGCATGGTAGGAGCGAGCAGTACTTC.

This chain uses TRBV28 with TRBJ1-5, with D unresolved. This CDR3 comprises 16 residues. Per the germline V gene, CDR1 is MDHEN and CDR2 is SYDVKM. V dropped 5 bases and J dropped 0 bases, with 14 bases sitting between them. This CDR3 is CASSTAATPSNQPQHF. CDR3 coding DNA: TGTGCCAGCAGTACCGCGGCGACACCTAGCAATCAGCCCCAGCATTTT.

The chain combines TRBV21-1 with TRBJ1-2; the table gives TRBD1 as D, unverified against the DNA. TRBV21-1 is reported as a pseudogene. The CDR3 is 17 residues long. The CDR3 DNA sequence: TGTGCCAGCAGCAAAGAACGGACAGGGAAAGCTAACTATGGCTACACCTTC. Its protein is CASSKERTGKANYGYTF.

This chain connects TRBV18 to TRBJ1-1, with a tentative D call TRBD1 (6 bases). Germline CDR1 reads KGHSH; CDR2 reads LQKENI. Deletions cut 3 bases from V and 3 bases from J, with 8 bases between. The CDR3 contains 13 residues. Written as DNA, the CDR3 is TGTGCCAGCTCACCGGAGGGGGACACTGAAGCTTTCTTT. This translates into CASSPEGDTEAFF.

The V and J genes are TRBV12-5 and TRBJ2-7; D uncertain. V shed 7 bases and J shed 3 bases, with 13 bases lying between them. Germline V gene sequence: CDR1 LGHNT, CDR2 FRNRAP. The CDR3 sequence is 13 residues long. For the CDR3, the DNA is TGTGCTAGTGCCCTTGACACGAACTACGAGCAGTACTTC. This encodes CASALDTNYEQYF. The complete variable domain, with remaining parts taken from reference TRBV12-5 and TRBJ2-7, reads DARVTQTPRHKVTEMGQEVTMRCQPILGHNTVFWYRQTMMQGLELLAYFRNRAPLDDSGMPKDRFSAEMPDATLATLKIQPSEPRDSAVYFCASALDTNYEQYFGPGTRLTVT.

V is TRBV18 and J is TRBJ2-5, with TRBD2 as a possible D gene (5 bases). The CDR3 has 12 amino acids. The V gene's germline CDR1 is KGHSH and CDR2 LQKENI. The V gene lost 4 bases and the J gene lost 3 bases, with 6 bases spanning the gap. The CDR3 nucleotides read TGTGCCAGCTCACGAGGGAAAGAGACCCAGTACTTC. Its protein product is CASSRGKETQYF.

This chain uses TRBV7-9 with TRBJ2-7; weak D call: TRBD1 (7 bases). Between the trimmed V and J ends, which lost 5 bases and 2 bases, there was a span of 28 bases. Germline V gene data show CDR1 as SEHNR and CDR2 as FQNEAQ (reference sequence). The CDR3 length is 19 residues. CDR3 coding DNA: TGTGCCAGCAGCACACGGGACAGTTCTGCTCTAGCGCCAACCTACGAGCAGTACTTC. It codes for CASSTRDSSALAPTYEQYF.

This clone was detected once. The chain carries TRBV7-9 and TRBJ1-3; unclear D gene. Germline values: CDR1 SEHNR, CDR2 FQNEAQ (reference sequence). The CDR3 loop spans 18 amino acids. Trimming took off 2 bases at V and 0 bases at J, with 17 bases between the two ends. CDR3 nucleotides: TGTGCCAGCAGCTTAATATTAGCCAAGACGTTCTCTGGAAACACCATATATTTT. Amino acid sequence: CASSLILAKTFSGNTIYF.

On this clone: The sample contains more than one DNA sequence encoding this CDR3. The V gene is TRBV28, the J gene TRBJ1-2; D is undetermined. Germline V lookup: CDR1 MDHEN, CDR2 SYDVKM. The CDR3 covers 13 residues. Trimming left V 2 bases short and J 2 bases short, with 6 bases between. The CDR3 nucleotides are TGTGCCAGCAGTTTACTGGGCAACTATGGCTACACCTTC. As protein: CASSLLGNYGYTF.

The V and J genes are TRBV7-2 and TRBJ2-3, with D maybe TRBD1 (6 bases). From germline, CDR1 is SGHTA and CDR2 FQGNSA. The CDR3 consists of 18 residues. V lost 2 bases, J lost 2 bases, and 20 bases lay in between. The CDR3 is CASSLSLGPQGNTDTQYF. The CDR3 nucleotides read TGTGCCAGCAGCTTATCTCTGGGTCCACAGGGCAACACAGATACGCAGTATTTT.

The chain has TRBV6-6 and TRBJ2-7; 7 bases map to TRBD1. Germline CDR1 reads MNHNY; CDR2 reads SVGAGI (reference sequence). V shed 6 bases and J 2 bases; nucleotides not matched to a gene: 4. This CDR3 is 13 amino acids long. CDR3 protein: CASRPGTAYEQYF. CDR3 in DNA: TGTGCCAGCAGACCCGGGACAGCCTACGAGCAGTACTTC.

This chain links TRBV7-7 with TRBJ2-5; unclear D gene. This CDR3 has 13 residues. Trimming removed 5 bases at V and 2 bases at J, with 9 bases between. CDR1 is SSHAT and CDR2 is FNYEAQ in the germline V gene (reference sequence). The CDR3 coding sequence is TGTGCCAGCAGCCCCCGGTGGCAAGAGACCCAGTACTTC. Translating it yields CASSPRWQETQYF.

The gene calls are TRBV5-1 and TRBJ2-2; 9 bases are a match to TRBD2. In germline, CDR1 is SGHRS, CDR2 YFSETQ. The V gene end was trimmed by 3 bases and the J gene end by 7 bases; junction bases not matched to a gene: 19. The CDR3 is 19 amino acids. CDR3 residues: CASSSPTGRLAGAHGELFF. CDR3 in DNA: TGCGCCAGCAGCTCCCCAACAGGGAGGTTAGCGGGAGCCCACGGGGAGCTGTTTTTT.

As to this clone: Within the sample, other DNA sequences also encode this same CDR3. This rearrangement joins TRBV18 to TRBJ2-2; D gene ambiguous. The CDR3 totals 14 residues. Germline CDR1 is KGHSH and CDR2 is LQKENI. The V and J ends lost 0 bases and 3 bases respectively, with 5 bases between them. In nucleotides, the CDR3 is TGTGCCAGCTCACCACCGATTGACACCGGGGAGCTGTTTTTT. Translation gives CASSPPIDTGELFF.

The V and J genes are TRBV28 and TRBJ1-2, with a tentative D call TRBD1 (5 bases). The germline V and J ends were trimmed by 5 bases and 2 bases, with 15 bases remaining between them. This CDR3 comprises 15 residues. Looked up from germline, CDR1 is MDHEN and CDR2 is SYDVKM. The CDR3, as DNA: TGTGCCAGCAGTCCCGGGGGGGACGGGAACTATGGCTACACCTTC. Translated, it gives CASSPGGDGNYGYTF.

This chain uses TRBV10-3 with TRBJ2-7; 7 bases fit TRBD1. The CDR3 is 14 amino acids. With V trimmed by 9 bases and J by 3 bases, 11 bases remained unmatched. Germline V gene lookup returns CDR1 ENHRY and CDR2 SYGVKD. The CDR3 protein is CAIRTQGSIYEQYF. CDR3 sequence (DNA): TGTGCCATACGGACACAGGGGTCCATCTACGAGCAGTACTTC.